A single sample gave rise to the 24 T cell receptor beta chains below, sequenced in a study of OX40 agonist ivuxolimab in advanced cancers. Produced via immunoSEQ multiplex PCR; TCRdb's table is partial and in-frame only. Of under 35,000 clones in the sample, approximately 89% were seen once. This sample comprised CD4+ or CD8+ T cells sorted from blood, obtained in a trial of the OX40 agonist ivuxolimab. Every receptor here comes from an adult with an advanced solid tumor such as melanoma, head and neck, liver or kidney cancer.

This rearrangement joins TRBV2 to TRBJ1-5; 7 nucleotides agree with TRBD1. V lost 5 bases to trimming and J lost 7 bases; unmatched junction nucleotides: 11. CDR1 and CDR2 (germline): SNHLY, FYNNEI. CDR3 length: 15 amino acids. In nucleotides, the CDR3 is TGTGCCAGCAGTCCTAGGACAGGACGGGGACAGCCCCAGCATTTT. Protein: CASSPRTGRGQPQHF.

This clone is a singleton in its sample. The CDR3 region is CASSLVAGGYTF. The DNA for the CDR3 is TGTGCCAGCAGCTTGGTCGCCGGTGGCTACACCTTC. The chain recombines TRBV5-4 with TRBJ1-2; D not resolved. Germline CDR1 and CDR2: SGHNT and YYREEE (reference sequence). Between the trimmed V and J ends, which lost 0 bases and 7 bases, there was a span of 7 bases. The CDR3 is 12 amino acids. Full variable domain (outside the CDR3, taken from reference TRBV5-4 and TRBJ1-2): ETGVTQSPTHLIKTRGQQVTLRCSSQSGHNTVSWYQQALGQGPQFIFQYYREEENGRGNFPPRFSGLQFPNYSSELNVNALELDDSALYLCASSLVAGGYTFGSGTRLTVV.

This chain joins TRBV10-3 and TRBJ2-7, with 10 bases identical to TRBD1. CDR3 length equals 17 residues. CDR1 is ENHRY, CDR2 SYGVKD, per germline. V trimming: 4 bases; J trimming: 5 bases; junction bases outside the gene matches: 14. The CDR3 region is CAISGSDRRQGANEQYF. CDR3 sequence (DNA): TGTGCCATCAGTGGCTCAGATCGTCGACAGGGGGCGAACGAGCAGTACTTC.

This rearrangement joins TRBV9 to TRBJ2-3; no definite D call. Trimming left V 4 bases short and J 4 bases short, with 10 bases between. CDR1 and CDR2 (germline): SGDLS, YYNGEE. The CDR3 consists of 13 residues. The CDR3 DNA reads TGTGCCAGCAGCCGCTTGCGAGCAGATACGCAGTATTTT. This sequence encodes CASSRLRADTQYF.

This chain joins TRBV5-1 and TRBJ1-2, with TRBD1 identical over 8 bases. Germline V gives CDR1 SGHRS, CDR2 YFSETQ. With 1 base clipped from V and 5 bases from J, the junction kept 10 bases outside the gene matches. This CDR3 contains 16 residues. CDR3 sequence: CASSLMDRVEIYGYTF. Written as DNA, the CDR3 is TGCGCCAGCAGCTTGATGGACAGGGTAGAGATTTATGGCTACACCTTC.

The chain is built from TRBV28 and TRBJ2-1, with TRBD2 as a possible D gene (6 bases). V was pared by 10 bases and J by 4 bases, with 17 bases between. Germline CDR1 and CDR2: MDHEN and SYDVKM. The CDR3 is 14 residues long. The CDR3 sequence is CATKDYGGYNEQFF. The CDR3 nucleotides read TGTGCCACCAAGGACTATGGCGGTTACAATGAGCAGTTCTTC.

The chain uses TRBV6-4 and TRBJ2-4; D is possibly TRBD2 (7 bases). CDR3 length: 13 residues. V was pared by 3 bases and J by 9 bases, with 12 bases between. Per germline, CDR1 MRHNA and CDR2 SNTAGT. CDR3 in DNA: TGTGCCAGCAGTGAGCGGAGGGGGGGCATTCAGTACTTC. Protein sequence: CASSERRGGIQYF.

This sequence joins TRBV19 and TRBJ2-5, with D unresolved. The CDR3 loop spans 13 amino acids. The germline CDR1 and CDR2 sequences are LNHDA and SQIVND (reference sequence). V was cut by 1 base and J by 1 base, with 4 bases left in between. CDR3 in DNA: TGTGCCAGTAGTATAGCGCTCCAAGAGACCCAGTACTTC. Translating it yields CASSIALQETQYF.

CDR3 sequence reads: CASSGDFQETQYF. DNA for the CDR3: TGTGCCAGTAGTGGAGACTTCCAAGAGACCCAGTACTTC. V is TRBV19 and J is TRBJ2-5, with D unclear. V was clipped by 5 bases and J by 1 base, with 8 bases between them. The CDR3 is made up of 13 amino acids. The germline V gene encodes CDR1 LNHDA and CDR2 SQIVND (reference sequence).

The genes are TRBV18 and TRBJ2-7; TRBD2 agrees at 13 bases. Germline loops: CDR1 KGHSH, CDR2 LQKENI. The CDR3 runs 17 residues. The trim removed 1 base at V and 6 bases at J, leaving 9 bases unmatched. The CDR3 here is CASSPLPWTSGSSEQYF. The CDR3 DNA reads as TGTGCCAGCTCACCACTACCTTGGACTAGCGGGAGTAGCGAGCAGTACTTC.

The chain joins TRBV27 to TRBJ1-6; TRBD1 aligns across 7 bases. After removal of 7 bases from V and 7 bases from J, the junction contained 4 bases not matched to a gene. This CDR3 spans 13 amino acids. The germline V gene encodes CDR1 MNHEY and CDR2 SMNVEV (reference sequence). The CDR3 nucleotides read TGTGCCAGCAAGGGGACAGCGAATTCACCCCTCCACTTT. Its protein is CASKGTANSPLHF.

The V and J genes are TRBV7-2 and TRBJ1-6; D may be TRBD1 (6 bases). CDR1 SGHTA and CDR2 FQGNSA come from the germline V gene. Trimming shortened V by 5 bases and J by 5 bases, and 13 bases separated the two germline ends. The CDR3 is 15 amino acids. CDR3 bases: TGTGCCAGCAGCCGATCCAGGGGTGATAATTCACCCCTCCACTTT. Encoded protein: CASSRSRGDNSPLHF. The full variable domain, with the rest looked up from reference TRBV7-2 and TRBJ1-6, is GAGVSQSPSNKVTEKGKDVELRCDPISGHTALYWYRQSLGQGLEFLIYFQGNSAPDKSGLPSDRFSAERTGGSVSTLTIQRTQQEDSAVYLCASSRSRGDNSPLHFGNGTRLTVT.

V usage is TRBV2 and J usage is TRBJ1-5; D is undetermined. The V gene lost 5 bases and the J gene lost 1 base, with 6 bases spanning the gap. CDR1 is SNHLY, CDR2 FYNNEI, per germline. The CDR3 covers 13 residues. The CDR3 DNA follows: TGTGCCAGCAGTTACGCAAGCAATCAGCCCCAGCATTTT. This sequence encodes CASSYASNQPQHF. Filled out from reference TRBV2 and TRBJ1-5, the complete variable domain reads EPEVTQTPSHQVTQMGQEVILRCVPISNHLYFYWYRQILGQKVEFLVSFYNNEISEKSEIFDDQFSVERPDGSNFTLKIRSTKLEDSAMYFCASSYASNQPQHFGDGTRLSIL.

J is TRBJ1-5 and V is TRBV5-5; D remains ambiguous. V lost 4 bases, J lost 0 bases, and 5 bases lay in between. Germline V gene data show CDR1 as SGHKS and CDR2 as YYEKEE (reference sequence). This CDR3 has 13 amino acids. The CDR3 nucleotides are TGTGCCAGCAGCCTCATTAGCAATCAGCCCCAGCATTTT. Its protein is CASSLISNQPQHF.

This rearrangement joins TRBV5-4 to TRBJ2-3, with D perhaps matching TRBD1 (5 bases). CDR3 size: 14 residues. Germline CDR1 SGHNT, CDR2 YYREEE (reference sequence). The V gene lost 4 bases and the J gene lost 9 bases, with 18 bases spanning the gap. The CDR3 spells CASSGRQSFQTQYF. CDR3 in DNA: TGTGCCAGCAGCGGAAGACAGTCTTTTCAGACGCAGTATTTT.

The chain is built from TRBV4-1 and TRBJ1-2; D gene unclear. The CDR3 is 17 amino acids. CDR1 and CDR2 from the germline V gene are MGHRA and YSYEKL. The V end was cut by 1 base, the J end by 5 bases, with 20 bases between. The CDR3 nucleotides are TGCGCCAGCAGCCAAGGAAAGTTTGGCCTAACTGCGTATGGCTACACCTTC. This sequence encodes CASSQGKFGLTAYGYTF.

The V and J genes are TRBV19 and TRBJ2-1, with 9 bases that match TRBD2. Unmatched junction bases numbered 7, after V lost 3 bases and J lost 4 bases. CDR3 length: 16 amino acids. The germline V gene has CDR1 LNHDA and CDR2 SQIVND (reference sequence). The CDR3, as DNA: TGTGCCAGTAGTATCGAGGGGCTAGCGGGGTACAATGAGCAGTTCTTC. Protein: CASSIEGLAGYNEQFF.

The chain recombines TRBV28 with TRBJ1-5; D is ambiguous. The V end lost 2 bases, the J end lost 0 bases, and 8 bases lay between the germline ends. This CDR3 contains 15 residues. Per the germline V gene, CDR1 is MDHEN and CDR2 is SYDVKM. The CDR3 DNA is TGTGCCAGCAGTTTACTAGGGAATAGCAATCAGCCCCAGCATTTT. Its translation: CASSLLGNSNQPQHF.

The chain combines TRBV18 with TRBJ2-5; no reliable D call. V gave up 2 bases and J gave up 2 bases, with 6 bases separating them. CDR1 and CDR2 from the germline V gene are KGHSH and LQKENI. There are 13 residues in the CDR3. The CDR3 DNA reads as TGTGCCAGCTCACCAAGTCAGCAAGAGACCCAGTACTTC. Protein product: CASSPSQQETQYF.

The chain links TRBV5-1 to TRBJ2-1, with TRBD2 matching 16 bases. The CDR3 is made up of 19 amino acids. With V trimmed by 3 bases and J by 1 base, 7 bases remained unmatched. Germline loops: CDR1 SGHRS, CDR2 YFSETQ. The CDR3 nucleotides are TGCGCCAGCAGCTGGGGACTAGCGGGAGGGTTAAGTTCCTACAATGAGCAGTTCTTC. It translates to CASSWGLAGGLSSYNEQFF.

The rearrangement links TRBV18 to TRBJ1-4; no definite D call. Germline CDR1 and CDR2: KGHSH and LQKENI. The CDR3 extends over 14 amino acids. The ends were cut back, 3 bases at V and 0 bases at J, with 5 bases in the middle. The CDR3, as DNA: TGTGCCAGCTCACCGGGGTCAACTAATGAAAAACTGTTTTTT. It codes for CASSPGSTNEKLFF.

V is TRBV4-1 and J is TRBJ2-1; 9 bases fit TRBD1. This CDR3 comprises 16 residues. Germline lookup yields CDR1 MGHRA and CDR2 YSYEKL. V trimming: 0 bases; J trimming: 4 bases; junction bases outside the gene matches: 4. The DNA for the CDR3 is TGCGCCAGCAGCCAAGATAGGACAGGGGCGTACAATGAGCAGTTCTTC. It encodes CASSQDRTGAYNEQFF.

The CDR3, as DNA: TGTGCCAGCAGCCCCCGACAGGGATCCTACGAGCAGTACTTC. Encoded protein: CASSPRQGSYEQYF. This rearrangement joins TRBV7-6 to TRBJ2-7; 7 nucleotides match TRBD1. Germline CDR1 SGHVS, CDR2 FNYEAQ. CDR3 length equals 14 residues. V was pared by 5 bases and J by 1 base, with 5 bases of the junction left unmatched.

The chain links TRBV15 to TRBJ2-1; D call uncertain. Germline lookup yields CDR1 LNHNV and CDR2 YYDKDF (reference sequence). CDR3 length: 15 amino acids. Trimming cost V 7 bases and J 0 bases, with 13 bases left between them. The CDR3 nucleotides read TGTGCCACCAACCTCCAGTTGAGCTCCTACAATGAGCAGTTCTTC. Translating gives CATNLQLSSYNEQFF.